The clone carrying this T cell receptor (beta chain) showed up just once. This record belongs to a study of T cell changes during pregnancy in multiple sclerosis. Here immunoSEQ multiplex PCR was the method, and the copy in TCRdb shows in-frame clones only, minus some. The repertoire holds about 66,000 clones, around 90% seen once, with approximately 5% in the top ten. This TCR came from a female donor with multiple sclerosis, enrolled in a pregnancy study. The sequences come from CD8+ T cells from peripheral blood mononuclear cells, collected before pregnancy.

CDR3 bases: TGTGCCAGCAGCTTATTCGGTGTCCAGCCCCAGCATTTT. The encoded protein is CASSLFGVQPQHF. The chain has TRBV7-8 and TRBJ1-5; no definite D call. CDR3 length equals 13 residues. The ends were cut back, 2 bases at V and 7 bases at J, with 9 bases in the middle. In germline, CDR1 is SGHVS, CDR2 FQNEAQ.